This TCR beta chain emerged from a study of a mutant IDH1 vaccine in newly diagnosed glioma. The CDR3 length is 16 residues. From germline, CDR1 is LGHNA and CDR2 YNFKEQ. The V gene end was trimmed by 5 bases and the J gene end by 0 bases; junction bases not matched to a gene: 4. The time point here: week 35, safety follow-up. With topical imiquimod, each dose of the vaccine consisted of 300 ug of mutant IDH1 20-mer peptide. Profiling relied on immunoSEQ multiplex PCR, and the TCRdb table lists in-frame clones only, not all of them. The data contain about 45,000 clones, 92% of them singletons. For this clone: Its specificity is unknown.

The receptor comes from a man over 45 with glioma. The genes are TRBV4-2 and TRBJ2-3; the match to TRBD2 covers 11 bases. Specimen: PBMCs, collected from a glioma patient whose treatment included an IDH1 peptide vaccine. The CDR3 loop reads CASSKTSGGSTDTQYF. As DNA, the CDR3 is TGTGCCAGCAGCAAAACTAGCGGGGGTAGCACAGATACGCAGTATTTT.